This T cell receptor beta chain was retrieved from a study of vaccination effects on CD4 cells after COVID-19. Viral peptide pool expansion of antigen-specific CD4+ T cells preceded sequencing in the ViraFEST assay. Isolation of CD4+ T cells took place after 10 to 11 days of culture. Vaccinated participants had no history of SARS-CoV-2 infection and tested negative for nucleocapsid antibodies. IL-2 medium was substituted for half the medium on days 3 and 7. Per the germline V gene, CDR1 is SNHLY and CDR2 is FYNNEI. This CDR3 has 13 amino acids. Between the trimmed V and J ends, which lost 4 bases and 4 bases, there was a span of 10 bases. Findings and limits, study-wide: Convalescent patients were scarce, and early post-infection timepoints were absent. Infection-derived and vaccine-derived clones contracted markedly late after vaccination.

This clone is medium-sized in the sample. As yet, its antigen is unknown. Clones were read by immunoSEQ multiplex PCR, and TCRdb kept only the in-frame ones, dropping some. The table lists fewer than 40,000 clones, roughly 70% of them singletons. The specimen was CD4+ T cells from PBMCs cultured with SARS-CoV-2 spike peptides, collected before COVID-19 vaccination. The chain is built from TRBV2 and TRBJ1-1, with no clear D. This receptor was identified in a human donor who received a COVID-19 vaccine. As DNA, the CDR3 is TGTGCCAGCAGTGGACACTTCCTCACTGAAGCTTTCTTT. This gives the protein CASSGHFLTEAFF.